The clone carrying this TCR beta chain was recorded at least ten times. Its antigen remains unidentified. Looked up from germline, CDR1 is MDHEN and CDR2 is SYDVKM. V lost 3 bases, J lost 4 bases, and 16 bases lay in between. There are 16 residues in the CDR3. Template material for amplifying TCR beta CDR3 regions consisted of RNA transcripts. TCR CDR3 regions were first amplified by RT-PCR with HTBI primers. TCRdb passed the multiplex PCR reads through MiXCR, listing each CDR3 protein once. The sample records some 560,000 distinct CDR3 sequences, around 15% being singletons. These data are taken from a study of T cells in Graves' hyperthyroidism and ophthalmopathy. The study, taken as a whole, reports: Separating ophthalmopathy from stable hyperthyroidism was achieved by a 13 V-J model.

What was sequenced was blood. The origin of this receptor is a woman between 40 and 55 years old with Graves' hyperthyroidism. The chain links TRBV28 to TRBJ1-5; D not resolved. The CDR3 loop is CASSFLSSFANQPQHF. The DNA for the CDR3 is TGTGCCAGCAGTTTCCTTTCATCATTTGCTAATCAGCCCCAGCATTTT.